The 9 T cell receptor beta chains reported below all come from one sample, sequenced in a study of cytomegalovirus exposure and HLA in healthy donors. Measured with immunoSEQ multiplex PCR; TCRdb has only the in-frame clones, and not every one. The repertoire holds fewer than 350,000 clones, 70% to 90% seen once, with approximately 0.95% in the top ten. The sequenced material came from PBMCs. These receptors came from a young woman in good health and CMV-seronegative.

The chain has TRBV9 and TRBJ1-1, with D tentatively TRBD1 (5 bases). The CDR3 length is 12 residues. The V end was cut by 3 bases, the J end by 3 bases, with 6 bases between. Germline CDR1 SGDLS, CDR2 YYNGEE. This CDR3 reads CASSGGDTEAFF. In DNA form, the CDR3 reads TGTGCCAGCAGCGGGGGCGACACTGAAGCTTTCTTT.

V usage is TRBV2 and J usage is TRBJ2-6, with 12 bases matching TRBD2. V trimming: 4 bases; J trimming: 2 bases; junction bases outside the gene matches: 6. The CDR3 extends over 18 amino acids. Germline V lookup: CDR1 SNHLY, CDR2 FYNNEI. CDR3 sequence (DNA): TGTGCCAGCAGTGGGCTAGCGGGAGGGCCGGCTGGGGCCAACGTCCTGACTTTC. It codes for CASSGLAGGPAGANVLTF. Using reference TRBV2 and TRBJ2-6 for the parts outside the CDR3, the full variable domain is EPEVTQTPSHQVTQMGQEVILRCVPISNHLYFYWYRQILGQKVEFLVSFYNNEISEKSEIFDDQFSVERPDGSNFTLKIRSTKLEDSAMYFCASSGLAGGPAGANVLTFGAGSRLTVL.

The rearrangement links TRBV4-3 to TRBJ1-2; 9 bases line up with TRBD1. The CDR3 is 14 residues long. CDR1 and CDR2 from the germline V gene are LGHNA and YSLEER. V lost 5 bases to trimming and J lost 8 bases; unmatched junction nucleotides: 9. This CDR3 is CASSFNRGLGGYTF. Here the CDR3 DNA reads TGCGCCAGCAGCTTCAACAGGGGGCTTGGAGGCTACACCTTC.

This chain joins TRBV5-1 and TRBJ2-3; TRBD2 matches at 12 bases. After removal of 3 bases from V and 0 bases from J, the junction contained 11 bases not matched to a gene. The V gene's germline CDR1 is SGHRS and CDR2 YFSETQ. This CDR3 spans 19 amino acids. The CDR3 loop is CASSSGLAGGTSSTDTQYF. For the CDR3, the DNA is TGCGCCAGCAGCTCGGGACTAGCGGGTGGAACGTCTAGCACAGATACGCAGTATTTT.

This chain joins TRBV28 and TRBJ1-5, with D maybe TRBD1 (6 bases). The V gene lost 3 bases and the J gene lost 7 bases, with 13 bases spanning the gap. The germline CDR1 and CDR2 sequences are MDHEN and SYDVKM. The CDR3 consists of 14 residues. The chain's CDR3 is CASSLGGLWQPQHF. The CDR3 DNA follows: TGTGCCAGCAGTTTGGGGGGGCTATGGCAGCCCCAGCATTTT. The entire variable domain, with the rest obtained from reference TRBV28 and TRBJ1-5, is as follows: DVKVTQSSRYLVKRTGEKVFLECVQDMDHENMFWYRQDPGLGLRLIYFSYDVKMKEKGDIPEGYSVSREKKERFSLILESASTNQTSMYLCASSLGGLWQPQHFGDGTRLSIL.

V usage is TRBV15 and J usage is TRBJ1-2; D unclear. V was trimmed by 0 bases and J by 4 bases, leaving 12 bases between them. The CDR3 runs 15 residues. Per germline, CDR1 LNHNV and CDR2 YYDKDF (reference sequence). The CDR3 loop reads CATSRDRGSRYGYTF. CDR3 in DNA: TGTGCCACCAGCAGAGATCGAGGCAGCCGCTATGGCTACACCTTC.

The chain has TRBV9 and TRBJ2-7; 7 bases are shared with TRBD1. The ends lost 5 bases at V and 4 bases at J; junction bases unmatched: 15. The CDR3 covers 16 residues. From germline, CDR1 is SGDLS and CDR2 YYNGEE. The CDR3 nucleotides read TGTGCCAGCAGAGACGGTGACAGGGAAAGGTCTTACGAGCAGTACTTC. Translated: CASRDGDRERSYEQYF.

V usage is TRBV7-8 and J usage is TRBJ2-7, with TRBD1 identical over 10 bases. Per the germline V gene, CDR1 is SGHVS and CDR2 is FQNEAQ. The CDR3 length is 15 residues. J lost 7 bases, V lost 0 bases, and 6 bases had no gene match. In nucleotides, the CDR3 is TGTGCCAGCAGCTTAGCCAGACAGGGGGCGGGGGAGCAGTACTTC. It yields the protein CASSLARQGAGEQYF.

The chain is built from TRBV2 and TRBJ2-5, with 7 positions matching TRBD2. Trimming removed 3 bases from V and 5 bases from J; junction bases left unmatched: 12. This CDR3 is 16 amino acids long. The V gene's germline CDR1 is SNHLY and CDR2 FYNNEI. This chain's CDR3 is CASSDSPSGPIETQYF. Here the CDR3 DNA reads TGTGCCAGCAGTGATTCGCCTAGCGGACCGATTGAGACCCAGTACTTC.